This T cell receptor (beta chain) was obtained from a study of blood T cell repertoires in COVID-19. The overall study: Sites in the United States, Italy and Spain provided acute and convalescent COVID-19 samples.

Looked up from germline, CDR1 is SEHNR and CDR2 is FQNEAQ (reference sequence). CDR3 length equals 12 residues. V was shortened by 2 bases and J by 15 bases, with 11 bases between the two germline ends. The protocol was immunoSEQ multiplex PCR, while the TCRdb copy is restricted to in-frame clones and leaves out a portion. The sample has about 170,000 clones, over 65% seen once. The clonotype comes from a woman in her fifties or sixties who had recovered from COVID-19. This chain joins TRBV7-9 and TRBJ1-6; the D is unclear. Input material: PBMCs or T cells enriched from blood (not recorded which). CDR3 DNA sequence: TGTGCCAGCAGCTTACAAAGTAGAAACCTCCACTTT. Amino acids: CASSLQSRNLHF.